This entry describes one T cell receptor beta chain. Authors' data handling: Nucleated cell counts were estimated from reference gene primer amplification. Assay: immunoSEQ multiplex PCR; the TCRdb copy retains only in-frame clones and omits some. Clone size and V and J calls were adopted from that table, with D and trimming inferred from the DNA. The data hold about 120,000 clones, with roughly 83% observed a single time. This entry comes from a study of blood T cell repertoires in COVID-19. Overall study context: The analysed material was cDNA or gDNA that came from T cells, B-cell-depleted T cells, or PBMCs.

Germline lookup yields CDR1 LGHNA and CDR2 YSLEER. V lost 0 bases, J lost 0 bases, and 12 bases lay in between. CDR3 length: 17 amino acids. The receptor was derived from a man under 40 with acute or convalescent COVID-19. V gene TRBV4-3 combines with J gene TRBJ1-3; D not resolved. Sequences were obtained from peripheral blood. CDR3 nucleotide sequence: TGCGCCAGCAGCCAAGATCCCCACTCCGCCTCTGGAAACACCATATATTTT. Translating it yields CASSQDPHSASGNTIYF.